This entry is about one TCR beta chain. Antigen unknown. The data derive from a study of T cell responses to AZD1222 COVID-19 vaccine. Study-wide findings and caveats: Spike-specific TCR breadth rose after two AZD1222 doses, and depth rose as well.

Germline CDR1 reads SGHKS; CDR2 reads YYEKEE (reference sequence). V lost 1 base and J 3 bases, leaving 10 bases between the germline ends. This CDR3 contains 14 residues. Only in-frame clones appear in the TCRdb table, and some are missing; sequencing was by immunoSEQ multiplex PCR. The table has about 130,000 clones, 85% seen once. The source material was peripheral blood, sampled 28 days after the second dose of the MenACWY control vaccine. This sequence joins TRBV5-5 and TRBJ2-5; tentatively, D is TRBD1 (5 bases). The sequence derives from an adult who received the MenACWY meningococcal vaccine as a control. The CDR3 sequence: CASSLWGREETQYF. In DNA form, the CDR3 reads TGTGCCAGCAGCTTGTGGGGCAGAGAAGAGACCCAGTACTTC.